The clone carrying this TCR beta chain has only a few counts. Its cognate antigen is unknown. Rectal tissue came from one to two pinch biopsies taken at colonoscopy. This sample is drawn from a study of pediatric ulcerative colitis. Notes on the study in general: In rectum, acute severe colitis had expanded clones and less diversity.

Clones were read by immunoSEQ multiplex PCR, and TCRdb kept only the in-frame ones, dropping some. Among over 45,000 clones listed, 78% were seen once. V dropped 3 bases and J dropped 1 base, with 4 bases sitting between them. The germline gives CDR1 SGHRS, CDR2 YFSETQ. The CDR3 is 12 amino acids. Input material: gut tissue. The receptor's source is a girl between 5 and 17 years old with moderate ulcerative colitis. The chain employs TRBV5-1 and TRBJ1-1; no clear D gene. CDR3 protein: CASSSGNTEAFF. The CDR3 region has the DNA TGCGCCAGCAGCTCAGGGAACACTGAAGCTTTCTTT.